The following is a T cell receptor (beta chain) sequence with its context. It was template switching that added a universal primer site, and there were unique molecular identifiers on the cDNA. TCRdb called the 5' RACE reads again in MiXCR, with one record for every CDR3 protein. The sample shows around 1.7 million distinct CDR3 sequences, less than 40% of them seen only once. Germline CDR1 and CDR2: MNHEY and SVGEGT. The CDR3 sequence is 17 residues long. V lost 2 bases and J 0 bases, leaving 17 bases between the germline ends. This record comes from a study of identical twins. Sequenced input: cord blood. V usage is TRBV6-2 or TRBV6-3 and J usage is TRBJ2-7; D is perhaps TRBD1 (6 bases). The TCR was taken from a newborn girl in good health. In DNA form, the CDR3 reads TGTGCCAGCAGTTACGGAAGAGTTTACAGGGTCTCCTACGAGCAGTACTTC. Translating it yields CASSYGRVYRVSYEQYF.